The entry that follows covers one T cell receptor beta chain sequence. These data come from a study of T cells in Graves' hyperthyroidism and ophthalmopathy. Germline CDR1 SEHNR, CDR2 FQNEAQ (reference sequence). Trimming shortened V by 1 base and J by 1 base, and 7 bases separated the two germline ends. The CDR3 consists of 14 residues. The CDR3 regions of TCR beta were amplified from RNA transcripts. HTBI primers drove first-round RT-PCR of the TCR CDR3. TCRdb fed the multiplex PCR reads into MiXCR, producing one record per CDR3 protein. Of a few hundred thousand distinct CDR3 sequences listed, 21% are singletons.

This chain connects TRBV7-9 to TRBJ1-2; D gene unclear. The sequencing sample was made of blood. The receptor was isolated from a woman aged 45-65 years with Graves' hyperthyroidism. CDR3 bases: TGTGCCAGCAGCTTAGAAGGATTTAACTATGGCTACACCTTC. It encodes CASSLEGFNYGYTF.